Listed below are T cell receptor beta chains from one sample, sequenced in a study of cytomegalovirus exposure and HLA in healthy donors. Sequenced by immunoSEQ multiplex PCR; TCRdb stores in-frame clones only, minus some. The data hold 95,000 or so clones, with around 81% observed a single time. Sequenced input: PBMCs. These receptor sequences come from a woman in her 70s in good health and CMV-seropositive. Each CDR3 is given with its conserved first and last residue. D genes are given only for firm matches. Size is stated for part of the rows, as once, few or many counts, or as a class when the clone is expanded.

. | 17 | TRBJ2-7 | TRBV4-2 | TRBD2 | CASSHVGTSGLAYERYF | TGTGCCAGCAGCCACGTAGGGACTAGCGGTTTAGCCTACGAGCGGTACTTC
. | 15 | TRBJ1-5 | TRBV10-3 | . | CAISESGQSNQPQHF | TGTGCCATCAGTGAGTCTGGGCAGAGCAATCAGCCCCAGCATTTT
few | 12 | TRBJ1-1 | TRBV6-1 | TRBD1 | CASSETGFEAFF | TGTGCCAGCAGTGAGACAGGGTTTGAAGCTTTCTTT
once | 14 | TRBJ2-5 | TRBV7-9 | TRBD2 | CASRPLAGQETQYF | TGTGCCAGCAGACCACTAGCGGGACAAGAGACCCAGTACTTC
. | 13 | TRBJ2-1 | TRBV14 | . | CASNEFLRNEQFF | TGTGCCAGCAATGAGTTTTTGAGGAATGAGCAGTTCTTC
few | 15 | TRBJ2-1 | TRBV5-1 | . | CASSLFGDPSNEQFF | TGCGCCAGCAGCTTGTTCGGAGACCCTTCCAATGAGCAGTTCTTC
. | 16 | TRBJ2-6 | TRBV6-6 | . | CASSSRETGGANVLTF | TGTGCCAGCAGTTCTAGGGAAACAGGTGGGGCCAACGTCCTGACTTTC
. | 15 | TRBJ2-5 | TRBV15 | TRBD1 | CATSSRTGRRETQYF | TGTGCCACCAGCAGCCGGACAGGGCGACGGGAGACCCAGTACTTC
. | 16 | TRBJ2-7 | TRBV11-3 | TRBD2 | CASSLAFSGSGDEQYF | TGTGCCAGCAGCTTAGCCTTTAGCGGGAGTGGGGACGAGCAGTACTTC
. | 20 | TRBJ1-1 | TRBV21-1 | . | CASSKGGQAGEYYLNTEAFF | TGTGCCAGCAGCAAAGGGGGTCAGGCAGGGGAATACTATTTGAACACTGAAGCTTTCTTT
. | 13 | TRBJ2-5 | TRBV5-4 | . | CASSSQLEETQYF | TGTGCCAGCAGCTCCCAACTGGAAGAGACCCAGTACTTC
. | 11 | TRBJ2-5 | TRBV20-1 | . | CSARALETQYF | TGCAGTGCTAGAGCCCTGGAGACCCAGTACTTC
. | 16 | TRBJ1-4 | TRBV25-1 | TRBD1 | CASSPDRGIANEKLFF | TGTGCCAGCAGCCCTGACAGGGGGATAGCTAATGAAAAACTGTTTTTT
. | 15 | TRBJ1-1 | TRBV6-6 | . | CASSYGAALNTEAFF | TGTGCCAGCAGTTACGGGGCAGCCCTGAACACTGAAGCTTTCTTT
. | 16 | TRBJ2-1 | TRBV27 | TRBD2 | CASSPSVAGEYNEQFF | TGTGCCAGCAGTCCCTCGGTAGCGGGCGAATACAATGAGCAGTTCTTC
. | 17 | TRBJ1-5 | TRBV5-5 | TRBD1 | CASSLVGGQGVGQPQHF | TGTGCCAGCAGCTTGGTGGGGGGACAGGGGGTTGGTCAGCCCCAGCATTTT
. | 17 | TRBJ2-1 | TRBV21-1 | . | CASSPDPEREYYNEQFF | TGTGCCAGCAGCCCCGACCCCGAGCGGGAGTACTACAATGAGCAGTTCTTC
. | 13 | TRBJ2-3 | TRBV5-1 | TRBD1 | CASGTGGTDTQYF | TGCGCCAGCGGCACAGGGGGCACAGATACGCAGTATTTT
. | 17 | TRBJ2-5 | TRBV10-3 | TRBD2 | CAISEGTSGSRGETQYF | TGTGCCATCAGTGAGGGGACTAGCGGGAGCCGCGGGGAGACCCAGTACTTC
. | 14 | TRBJ2-1 | TRBV5-1 | . | CASSLAGLEGEQFF | TGCGCCAGCAGCTTGGCCGGGCTCGAGGGTGAGCAGTTCTTC
. | 15 | TRBJ2-1 | TRBV18 | TRBD2 | CASSREAGAYNEQFF | TGTGCCAGCTCCCGGGAGGCTGGAGCTTACAATGAGCAGTTCTTC
. | 14 | TRBJ2-5 | TRBV7-2 | TRBD1 | CASSKDRARETQYF | TGTGCCAGCAGCAAAGACAGGGCACGGGAGACCCAGTACTTC
once | 14 | TRBJ2-5 | TRBV7-6 | . | CASSPDTSGETQYF | TGTGCCAGCAGCCCGGACACCTCCGGAGAGACCCAGTACTTC
. | 15 | TRBJ2-7 | TRBV11-2 | TRBD1 | CASSLGPGGPYEQYF | TGTGCCAGCAGCTTAGGGCCAGGGGGCCCCTACGAGCAGTACTTC
. | 15 | TRBJ2-7 | TRBV7-9 | TRBD2 | CASSSGLAGAYEQYF | TGTGCCAGCAGCTCAGGACTAGCGGGGGCCTACGAGCAGTACTTC
. | 15 | TRBJ1-1 | TRBV30 | TRBD1 | CAWSGPGTGLGEAFF | TGTGCCTGGAGTGGTCCCGGGACAGGGTTGGGCGAAGCTTTCTTT